The sequence of this T cell receptor beta chain was determined in a study of T cell responses to AZD1222 COVID-19 vaccine. Sequencing used immunoSEQ multiplex PCR; TCRdb keeps in-frame clones, though not all of them. The table records about 160,000 clones, 85% to 95% of them present only once. CDR3 length: 16 amino acids. The germline V gene encodes CDR1 LGHNA and CDR2 YSLEER. Trimming at V came to 4 bases and at J to 7 bases, leaving 6 bases not matched to a gene. Overall study findings and caveats: After two AZD1222 doses, spike-specific TCR breadth and depth rose versus day 0. Dominant at 160-218 and 743-854, vaccine-associated CD4 TCRs also spanned spike. Scientists sampled the repertoires only once the peak T cell response had passed. Within unmutated variant regions lay the reported targets of nearly half of spike-specific TCRs.

Remarks on this clone: Its antigen is not known.

Sequenced material: peripheral blood, taken 28 days after the second AZD1222 dose. The receptor was derived from an adult who received the AZD1222 COVID-19 vaccine. This rearrangement joins TRBV4-3 to TRBJ2-2, with TRBD2 identical over 13 bases. The CDR3 region is CASSPGTSGKGGELFF. The CDR3 DNA reads TGCGCCAGCAGCCCCGGGACTAGCGGGAAGGGCGGGGAGCTGTTTTTT.